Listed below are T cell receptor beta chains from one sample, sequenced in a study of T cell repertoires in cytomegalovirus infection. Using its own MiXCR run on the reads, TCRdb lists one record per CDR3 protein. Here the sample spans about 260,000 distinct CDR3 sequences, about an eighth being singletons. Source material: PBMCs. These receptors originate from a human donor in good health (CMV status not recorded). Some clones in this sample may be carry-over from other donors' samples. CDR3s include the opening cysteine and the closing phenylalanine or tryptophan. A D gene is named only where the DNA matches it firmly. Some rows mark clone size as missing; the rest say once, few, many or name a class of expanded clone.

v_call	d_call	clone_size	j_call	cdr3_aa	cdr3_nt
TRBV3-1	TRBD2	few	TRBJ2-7	CASTSGGSDYEQYF	TGTGCCAGCACCAGCGGGGGATCGGACTACGAGCAGTACTTC
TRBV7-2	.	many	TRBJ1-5	CASSLGGAQPQHF	TGTGCCAGCAGCTTAGGAGGCGCTCAGCCCCAGCATTTT
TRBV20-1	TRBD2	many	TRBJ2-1	CSASPTTSGVYNEQFF	TGCAGTGCTAGCCCCACCACTAGCGGGGTGTACAATGAGCAGTTCTTC
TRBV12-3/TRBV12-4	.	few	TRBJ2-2	CASSRDSPNTGELFF	TGTGCCAGCAGCCGGGACTCCCCGAACACCGGGGAGCTGTTTTTT
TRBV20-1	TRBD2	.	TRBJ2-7	CSMTSGRPSSYEQYF	TGCAGTATGACTAGCGGGAGGCCGAGCTCCTACGAGCAGTACTTC
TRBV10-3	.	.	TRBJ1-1	CAIKATGRWTTEAFF	TGTGCCATCAAGGCAACAGGGCGATGGACCACTGAAGCTTTCTTT
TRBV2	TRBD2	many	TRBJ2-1	CASSLGLARNNEQFF	TGTGCCAGCAGTCTTGGACTAGCTCGCAACAATGAGCAGTTCTTC
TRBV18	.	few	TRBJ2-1	CASSPGAEQFF	TGTGCCAGCTCACCAGGGGCTGAGCAGTTCTTC
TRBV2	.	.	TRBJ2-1	CASSEALTGAEQFF	TGTGCCAGCAGTGAAGCCTTAACGGGAGCTGAGCAGTTCTTC
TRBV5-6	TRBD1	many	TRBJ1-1	CASSHLRRQGYTEAFF	TGTGCCAGCAGTCACCTCAGACGACAGGGATACACTGAAGCTTTCTTT
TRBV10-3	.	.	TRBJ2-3	CAISESRGKADTQYF	TGTGCCATCAGTGAGTCGAGGGGGAAAGCAGATACGCAGTATTTT
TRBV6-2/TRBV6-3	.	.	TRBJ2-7	CASSTGLSYEQYF	TGTGCCAGCAGTACCGGACTGAGCTACGAGCAGTACTTC
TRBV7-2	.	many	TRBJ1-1	CASSRGRAQGAFF	TGTGCCAGCAGCCGGGGACGGGCCCAGGGAGCTTTCTTT
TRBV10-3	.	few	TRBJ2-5	CAISDHREEQETQYF	TGTGCCATCAGTGACCACAGGGAGGAACAAGAGACCCAGTACTTC
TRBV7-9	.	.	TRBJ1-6	CASREQRSSYNSPLHF	TGTGCCAGCAGGGAGCAGAGGAGCTCCTATAATTCACCCCTCCACTTT
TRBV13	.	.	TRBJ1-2	CASSSTRGGANYGYTF	TGTGCCAGCAGCTCGACAAGAGGGGGGGCTAACTATGGCTACACCTTC
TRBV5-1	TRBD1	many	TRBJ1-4	CASRGTGGEKLFF	TGCGCCAGCAGAGGGACAGGGGGTGAAAAACTGTTTTTT
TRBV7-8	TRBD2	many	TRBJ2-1	CASSSSGLAGGNEQFF	TGTGCCAGCAGCTCGAGCGGACTAGCGGGAGGGAATGAGCAGTTCTTC
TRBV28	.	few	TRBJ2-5	CASSSLRGGRETQYF	TGTGCCAGCAGTAGCCTCAGGGGAGGAAGGGAGACCCAGTACTTC